What follows is one T cell receptor (beta chain) and its context. This clone was detected a few times. Its binding antigen is unknown. No quality values exist for individual bases; no much larger clone is one base distant. This sample is drawn from a study of cytomegalovirus exposure and HLA in healthy donors (dated by TCRdb to the late 2010s). Notes on the research overall: In an earlier analysis of roughly 500 of the donors, roughly 300 Gb of sequence data and approximately 120 million unique TCR beta sequences from about 179 million T cells were reported. The study was designed to test whether signatures of past pathogen exposure could be identified by cataloging public T cell receptors. Alongside the repertoire data, information on donor age, sex, ethnicity and CMV serostatus was compiled. About 5 DR-DQ haplotypes were handled as single units for association and clustering, since linkage in the cohort was strong. To predict cytomegalovirus infection status, the study brought together high-throughput TCR immunosequencing, statistical association of individual TCRs with disease status, and machine learning. The later analysis used no new phenotypic data to find candidate immune exposures, relying instead on TCR beta sequences and their occurrence across donors. To study patterns of TCR occurrence, a later analysis re-analyzed previously published TCR beta repertoires from 500 to 850 donors and added high-resolution HLA genotyping. To decide whether each TCR beta V gene segment behaved as functional or pseudogenic, an earlier analysis of fewer than 750 of the donors relied on high-throughput TCR beta sequencing. In a later genetic analysis, genome-wide SNP genotypes for about 65% of the roughly 700 donors were used, and that subset was treated as a discovery cohort. On average, roughly 240,000 unique TCR beta nucleotide sequences were sequenced per donor among 350 to 400 genotyped donors of the cohort, with roughly 18% of those sequences being non-productive. Both class I and class II loci were covered by HLA typing, at four-digit resolution. The genetic ancestry cluster associated with self-reported Caucasian donors included around four fifths of the approximately 430 genotyped donors. About 320 gigabases of sequencing data and some 85 million unique TCR sequences were included in an early release covering about 700 HLA-typed donors. Using immunosequencing, the study profiled T cell repertoires from 666 subjects and related those repertoires to cytomegalovirus serostatus. All discovery cohort repertoires had been generated on a single sequencing platform. Typing coverage differed by locus: A, B, C, DRB1 and DQB1 were typed in roughly 629-630 donors, DQA1 in approximately 520, DPA1 in some 610, and DPB1 in approximately 450. Along with the roughly 710-subject first cohort, a separate validation cohort of around 110 different subjects was used.

In total, just over 650 healthy bone marrow donors made up the cohort. At the time of sampling, every cohort member was nominally healthy, though immune exposures that went unrecorded were likely present. The donor was CMV seropositive and was included in the group of 290 or so seropositive cohort members. Every donor gave a peripheral blood sample, and the peripheral blood mononuclear cells from that sample were used for TCR beta sequencing. The Qiagen DNeasy Blood Extraction Kit was used to extract genomic DNA from the blood cell samples. Broad study findings and their caveats: Immune exposure information for the cohort was limited to CMV serostatus. Most TCR sequences were seen in very few donors, while some public TCRs were found in many individuals. A later analysis found that HLA-associated TCR beta chains were more clonally expanded and had lower generation probabilities than equally common non-associated chains. The study listed 150 to 200 TCR beta chains as associated with cytomegalovirus. Strong co-occurrence of HLA alleles, especially DR and DQ, made assigning TCR associations to individual alleles difficult. At a false discovery rate of 0.05, a later analysis linked 16,000 or so TCR beta sequences to specific HLA alleles. Because counts were too low, seventeen rarely observed V segments, including chromosome 9 orphons, were excluded from the earlier analysis of around 590 of the donors. According to a later analysis, parvovirus B19, influenza, CMV and Epstein-Barr virus appeared linked to several top co-occurrence clusters. A further reported finding was that TCR beta sequences accurately predicted the HLA-A and HLA-B alleles for most subjects in the first cohort. Linkage disequilibrium might explain the correlated functional status among segregating V segments, but an unknown experimental factor could not be ruled out. Presence/absence analyses assumed roughly uniform sequencing depth across donors, an assumption that may not hold. Broadly in line with IMGT annotations, most TCR beta V segments showed up in productive rearrangements about 87% or about 30% of the time in an earlier analysis of around 600 of the donors. It was suggested by the authors that the approach could potentially be generalized to other disease states and immunological phenotypes. Only TCR beta chains were sequenced in this cohort, and the absence of alpha or paired-chain data limited detectable features. Compared with the roughly 710-donor mean, donors in an Asian-associated ancestry cluster had fewer N-insertions in productive TCRs, according to a later genetic analysis. Some IMGT-functional V segments, including TRBV6-2 and TRBV6-3, could not be told apart with the 87-base-pair reads, so those segments were excluded. A cluster of highly shared sequence variants was judged likely to be a technical artifact of the sequencing pipeline. In vitro tests confirmed that three of the cytomegalovirus-associated TCR beta chains recognize cytomegalovirus antigens. Because HLA typing was unavailable for some donors at each locus, only the typed subset was used in association tests. Most CMV-associated TCR beta chains appeared to be HLA-restricted in a later analysis, and the HLA associations seemed to be driven largely by CMV exposure. V-gene and J-gene trimming of TCR beta chains was associated with a missense DCLRE1C variant in a later genetic analysis, and the association was replicated in an independent cohort. Cytomegalovirus status was reported to be diagnosed by the classifier with high specificity and sensitivity in both the original and validation cohorts. According to a later analysis, TCR association rates differed among HLA loci, with DRB1 alleles showing the most associated TCRs and HLA-C alleles showing the fewest.

The V end gives up 4 bases and the J end 9 bases, leaving 6 bases in the junction not matched to a gene. The CDR3 goes from the cysteine to the phenylalanine over 13 residues. Kept here is only the CDR3 DNA, which spans 39 bases and is read in frame from base 1. The germline V gene (reference sequence) supplies CDR1 LNHDA and CDR2 SQIVND. Library preparation employed the immunoSEQ multiplex PCR assay. The multiplex PCR relied on a mix of 60 forward primers for TCR Vbeta segments and 13 reverse primers for TCR Jbeta segments. The CDR3 region of rearranged TCR beta genes was amplified from genomic DNA by a multiplex PCR assay. Amplified TCR beta libraries were sequenced as 87-base-pair reads on the Illumina HiSeq System. In the source study's methods: A later analysis tallied 75 million to 95 million unique TCR beta chains across the approximately 670 repertoires, and about 10 million of those chains were shared by two or more donors. A nearest-neighbor algorithm error-corrected the raw reads and collapsed the reads into unique sequences, merging closely related sequences to remove PCR and sequencing errors. Alignment of CDR3 sequences to IMGT reference sequences was used to assign V, D and J gene segments. Each retained sequence needed at least a six-nucleotide match to both a V gene segment and a J gene segment. A rearrangement counted as productive if the CDR3 had no stop codons and remained in frame with V and J, and every other rearrangement counted as non-productive. Following IMGT convention, CDR3 was defined as the stretch from the second conserved V-encoded cysteine to the conserved J-encoded phenylalanine. The earlier analysis of roughly 590 of the donors excluded any sequence lacking an unambiguous match to a single V gene segment. In an earlier analysis of a few hundred of the donors, a V segment was called functional when productive rearrangements were above 56.7%, and segregating when the standard deviation between donors exceeded 5%. A statistical classification framework was developed to diagnose cytomegalovirus status using the catalog of TCR beta chain sequences. In a later analysis, V and J genes were assigned by comparing TCR nucleotide sequences against IMGT/GENE-DB human TR gene sequences. The TCRdist pipeline was used in a later analysis to assign CDR3 sequences and most-parsimonious VDJ recombination scenarios. In a later analysis, each TCR beta chain was defined by its CDR3 amino acid sequence together with its V-gene family, and reads without a unique V-gene family were excluded. To address suspected cross-contamination and a sequencing artifact, a later analysis removed several hundred highly shared, low-generation-probability nucleotide sequences. A later analysis calculated a clonal expansion index for each public chain from normalized within-repertoire ranks of inferred template counts. Generation probabilities in a later analysis came from a VDJ recombination model fitted to out-of-frame rearrangements, and those results were checked against IGoR. In a later analysis, TCR-TCR, TCR-HLA and TCR-CMV co-occurrence was scored with hypergeometric tests, and a repertoire-size bias correction was applied to TCR pairs. In a later analysis, false discovery rates were estimated by permuting HLA or CMV assignments 20 times. In a later analysis, co-occurring TCRs were grouped with DBSCAN, and TCRdist sequence similarity was added when clustering was performed within HLA-allele-positive subsets. For co-occurrence clustering, repertoires with fewer than 30,000 or more than 120,000 public chains were excluded, along with five or six repertoires with anomalous nucleotide sharing. TCRdb's version of the immuneACCESS table is confined to in-frame rearrangements and falls short of the full clone set. An unresolved V gene accounts for under half of the shortfall where checked; the remainder is of unknown origin. From that table come the V and J calls and clone size; the DNA was used to work out D and trimming. In this sample the table shows 150,000 to 180,000 clones, nearly 80% of which occur a single time. The ten largest clones add up to over 10% of the sample.

Recombination linked TRBV19 to TRBJ2-1; 7 of the junction bases match TRBD2. The sequenced sample was PBMCs. This clonotype was sampled from a man aged 25 to 40 in good health and CMV-seropositive. The nucleotide sequence is given as TGTGCCAGTAGTACCTCGAGCGGGACTGAGCAGTTCTTC. Its product reads: CASSTSSGTEQFF.